This T cell receptor beta chain was captured in a study of blood T cell repertoires in COVID-19. Study-level background: Samples of COVID-19 (acute and convalescent) were obtained from the United States, Italy and Spain. The cDNA or gDNA used as material had been derived from T cells, B-cell-depleted T cells, or PBMCs.

Trimming took off 5 bases at V and 0 bases at J, with 13 bases between the two ends. Germline V gene sequence: CDR1 SGHTA, CDR2 FQGNSA. This CDR3 is built from 16 residues. Per the authors' pipeline: Nucleated cell number was recorded as an estimate derived from reference gene primer amplification. Sequencing used immunoSEQ multiplex PCR; TCRdb keeps in-frame clones, though not all of them. The DNA was the basis for D and trimming; V, J and clone size are from that table. The profile shows under 300,000 clones, around four fifths of them singletons. Sequences were obtained from peripheral blood. The TCR originated in a woman aged 45-65 years who had recovered from COVID-19. The chain couples TRBV7-2 to TRBJ1-4; a possible D gene is TRBD1 (5 bases). CDR3 residues: CASSPLGGATNEKLFF. Written as DNA, the CDR3 is TGTGCCAGCAGCCCCCTGGGGGGTGCAACTAATGAAAAACTGTTTTTT.